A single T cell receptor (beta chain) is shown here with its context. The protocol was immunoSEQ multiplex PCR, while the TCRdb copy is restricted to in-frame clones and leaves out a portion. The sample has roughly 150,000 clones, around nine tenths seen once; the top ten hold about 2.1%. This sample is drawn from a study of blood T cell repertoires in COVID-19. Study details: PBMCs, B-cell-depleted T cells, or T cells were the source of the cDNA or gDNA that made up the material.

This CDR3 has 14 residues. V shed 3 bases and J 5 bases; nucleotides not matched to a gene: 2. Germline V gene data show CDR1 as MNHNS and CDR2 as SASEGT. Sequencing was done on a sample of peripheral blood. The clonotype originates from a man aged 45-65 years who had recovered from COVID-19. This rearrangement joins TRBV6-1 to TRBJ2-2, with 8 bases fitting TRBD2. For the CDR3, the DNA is TGTGCCAGCAGTGAGAGCGGGGGAACCGGGGAGCTGTTTTTT. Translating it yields CASSESGGTGELFF.